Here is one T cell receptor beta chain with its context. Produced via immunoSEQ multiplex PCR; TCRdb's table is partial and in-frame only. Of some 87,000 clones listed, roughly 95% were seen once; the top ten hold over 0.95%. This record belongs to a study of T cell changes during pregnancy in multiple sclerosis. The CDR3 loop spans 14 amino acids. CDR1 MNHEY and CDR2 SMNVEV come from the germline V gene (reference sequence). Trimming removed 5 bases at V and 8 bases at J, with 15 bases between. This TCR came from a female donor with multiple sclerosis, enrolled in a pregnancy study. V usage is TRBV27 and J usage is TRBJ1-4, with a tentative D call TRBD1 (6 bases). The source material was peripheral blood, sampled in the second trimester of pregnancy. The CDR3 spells CASSPRGGGEKLFF. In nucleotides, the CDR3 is TGTGCCAGCAGTCCTCGCGGGGGGGGCGAAAAACTGTTTTTT.